This TCR beta chain was sequenced for a study of spatial heterogeneity in lung cancer. Every TCR cDNA molecule bore its own unique molecular identifier. TCRdb fed the 5' RACE reads into MiXCR, producing one record per CDR3 protein. The sample consists of almost 75,000 distinct CDR3 sequences, about an eighth of them appearing once. Time point reported: sample taken at primary tumor resection. Frozen PBMC, nontumor lung or tumor provided whole RNA, which was sequenced unsorted. With regard to this clonotype: What it binds is unknown.

The study, taken as a whole, reports: In blood, ubiquitous expanded tumor TCRs appeared more at resection than follow-up.

Material: PBMCs, obtained at surgery. The clonotype comes from a male donor with early-stage non-small cell lung cancer.

The chain's CDR3 is CASSPRSGNYNEQFF. DNA of the CDR3: TGTGCCAGCAGCCCTAGAAGCGGAAACTACAATGAGCAGTTCTTC. The chain employs TRBV12-3 or TRBV12-4 and TRBJ2-1; D perhaps matches TRBD2 (5 bases). CDR3 length: 15 residues. V was cut by 6 bases and J by 3 bases, with 15 bases left in between.